This TCR beta chain appears in the sequencing data of a study of cytomegalovirus exposure and HLA in healthy donors. The germline CDR1 and CDR2 sequences are SGHNT and YENEEA. The CDR3 loop spans 13 amino acids. The trim removed 6 bases at V and 3 bases at J, leaving 5 bases unmatched. The PCR ran on 60 Vbeta and 13 Jbeta primers. Sequencing was performed with immunoSEQ multiplex PCR; in TCRdb, only in-frame clones are kept and a portion is missing. The sample comprises approximately 150,000 clones, roughly a tenth of which are singletons, and 1.5% to 2% rests with the top ten. Sequenced: PBMCs. The receptor comes from a male donor in good health and CMV-seronegative. The chain uses TRBV11-3 and TRBJ2-7; 7 nucleotides align to TRBD2. CDR3 amino acids: CASRLAPDYEQYF. The CDR3 nucleotides are TGTGCCAGCAGACTAGCGCCTGACTACGAGCAGTACTTC.